This passage covers 14 T cell receptor beta chains from one sample sequenced in a study of cytomegalovirus exposure and HLA in healthy donors. A multiplex PCR was run with 60 Vbeta primers and 13 Jbeta primers. Clones were read by immunoSEQ multiplex PCR, and TCRdb kept only the in-frame ones, dropping some. The sample contains under 200,000 clones, roughly nine tenths of which appear only once. Sequencing was done on a sample of PBMCs. The receptors were sampled from a boy aged 2 to 9 in good health and CMV-seronegative.

The V and J genes are TRBV9 and TRBJ2-7, with TRBD1 matching 8 bases. Trimming took 0 bases from V and 6 from J; bases not matched to a gene: 5. CDR3 length: 14 residues. The germline V gene has CDR1 SGDLS and CDR2 YYNGEE. CDR3 sequence (DNA): TGTGCCAGCAGCGTAGGTCAGGGGGCACTCGAGCAGTACTTC. Translation: CASSVGQGALEQYF.

V is TRBV19 and J is TRBJ2-3, with TRBD2 identical over 11 bases. Germline V gives CDR1 LNHDA, CDR2 SQIVND (reference sequence). The CDR3 spans 16 residues. The V gene end was trimmed by 5 bases and the J gene end by 3 bases; junction bases not matched to a gene: 7. The CDR3 nucleotides read TGTGCCAGTAGTTTAACTAGCGGGAGTCCGACAGATACGCAGTATTTT. It specifies CASSLTSGSPTDTQYF.

The rearrangement uses TRBV19 and TRBJ2-3, with 9 bases fitting TRBD1. The CDR3 totals 13 residues. Looked up from germline, CDR1 is LNHDA and CDR2 is SQIVND (reference sequence). With 5 bases clipped from V and 13 bases from J, the junction kept 10 bases outside the gene matches. CDR3 amino acids: CASSALQGAQEYF. CDR3 nucleotide sequence: TGTGCCAGTAGTGCCCTACAGGGGGCCCAAGAGTATTTT. Supplemented by reference TRBV19 and TRBJ2-3, the full variable domain reads DGGITQSPKYLFRKEGQNVTLSCEQNLNHDAMYWYRQDPGQGLRLIYYSQIVNDFQKGDIAEGYSVSREKKESFPLTVTSAQKNPTAFYLCASSALQGAQEYFGPGTRLTVL.

The V call is TRBV5-1, the J call TRBJ1-1; perhaps TRBD1 as D (5 bases). The CDR3 extends over 16 amino acids. CDR1 is SGHRS and CDR2 is YFSETQ in the germline V gene. V was shortened by 5 bases and J by 1 base, with 18 bases between the two germline ends. The CDR3 nucleotides read TGCGCCAGCAGGGCGGGGGTTTGGGACGAGAACACTGAAGCTTTCTTT. Translated, it gives CASRAGVWDENTEAFF.

The chain links TRBV5-1 to TRBJ2-7; 8 bases fit TRBD2. The CDR3 loop spans 16 amino acids. Trimming at V came to 5 bases and at J to 5 bases, leaving 15 bases not matched to a gene. Germline values: CDR1 SGHRS, CDR2 YFSETQ. For the CDR3, the DNA is TGCGCCAGCAGGGACCCGGGGCTAGCGGGTCGGGACGAGCAGTACTTC. Translating it yields CASRDPGLAGRDEQYF. The full variable domain, completed using reference TRBV5-1 and TRBJ2-7, is KAGVTQTPRYLIKTRGQQVTLSCSPISGHRSVSWYQQTPGQGLQFLFEYFSETQRNKGNFPGRFSGRQFSNSRSEMNVSTLELGDSALYLCASRDPGLAGRDEQYFGPGTRLTVT.

The chain has TRBV14 and TRBJ1-2; no definite D call. This CDR3 comprises 14 residues. Per germline, CDR1 SGHDN and CDR2 FVKESK. The V and J ends lost 4 bases and 4 bases respectively, with 13 bases between them. This CDR3 reads CASSPVAPRYGYTF. The CDR3 nucleotides read TGTGCCAGCAGCCCCGTGGCCCCTCGCTATGGCTACACCTTC.

The rearrangement links TRBV7-2 to TRBJ1-1; D perhaps matches TRBD1 (6 bases). There are 16 residues in the CDR3. Trimming took 1 base from V and 10 from J, leaving 22 bases between them. Germline loops: CDR1 SGHTA, CDR2 FQGNSA. The CDR3 protein is CASSLESQGPGSAAFF. CDR3 nucleotides: TGTGCCAGCAGCTTAGAGTCCCAGGGGCCCGGGTCAGCAGCTTTCTTT.

V and J are TRBV6-5 and TRBJ1-5; TRBD1 aligns across 11 bases. The CDR3 totals 15 residues. Per germline, CDR1 MNHEY and CDR2 SVGAGI. Unmatched junction bases numbered 1, after V lost 0 bases and J lost 6 bases. Here the CDR3 reads CASSYSGQGVQPQHF. The CDR3 DNA follows: TGTGCCAGCAGTTACTCGGGACAGGGGGTTCAGCCCCAGCATTTT.

The gene calls are TRBV6-5 and TRBJ2-7; no firm D call. Germline CDR1 and CDR2: MNHEY and SVGAGI. This CDR3 spans 13 amino acids. Trimming pared 10 bases from V and 2 bases from J, leaving 15 bases between. The CDR3 nucleotides are TGTGCCATCCGCCTCGACACAGCCTACGAGCAGTACTTC. Translated, it gives CAIRLDTAYEQYF.

The V call is TRBV30, the J call TRBJ1-1; D not resolved. The germline CDR1 and CDR2 sequences are GTSNPN and SVGIG (reference sequence). This CDR3 region has 16 residues. Between the trimmed V and J ends, which lost 3 bases and 4 bases, there was a span of 21 bases. The CDR3 nucleotides are TGTGCCTGGAGATGGCTGGAGGGCCAGCTGAGCACTGAAGCTTTCTTT. Translation gives CAWRWLEGQLSTEAFF.

This clone was detected only once. CDR3 protein: CASSLFGGETGGLNEQFF. CDR3 coding DNA: TGCGCCAGCAGCTTGTTTGGGGGCGAGACGGGAGGGCTCAATGAGCAGTTCTTC. The rearrangement uses TRBV5-1 and TRBJ2-1; 8 nucleotides match TRBD2. The CDR3 length is 18 residues. V shed 1 base, J shed 6 bases, and the junction held 15 bases outside the gene matches. Germline CDR1 and CDR2: SGHRS and YFSETQ.

V is TRBV11-3 and J is TRBJ2-1; D is possibly TRBD2 (5 bases). Between the trimmed V and J ends, which lost 5 bases and 2 bases, there was a span of 10 bases. Germline CDR1 is SGHNT and CDR2 is YENEEA. This CDR3 region has 14 residues. This CDR3 reads CASSTRDPYNEQFF. CDR3 in DNA: TGTGCCAGCAGCACTCGGGATCCCTACAATGAGCAGTTCTTC.

V gene TRBV2 combines with J gene TRBJ2-4; 10 bases are shared with TRBD2. This CDR3 contains 18 residues. The germline CDR1 and CDR2 sequences are SNHLY and FYNNEI. V lost 6 bases to trimming and J lost 7 bases; unmatched junction nucleotides: 18. DNA of the CDR3: TGTGCCAGCAGAATCACGGGTAACAGTCTAGCGGGAGAGAACATTCAGTACTTC. This encodes CASRITGNSLAGENIQYF.

The chain joins TRBV6-1 to TRBJ1-4, with 7 bases identical to TRBD1. V lost 8 bases, J lost 5 bases, and 8 bases stayed unmatched. There are 14 residues in the CDR3. Germline V CDR1 and CDR2: MNHNS, SASEGT. The CDR3 nucleotides read TGTGCCAGCGGGGACAGCCCGACCAATGAAAAACTGTTTTTT. Residues: CASGDSPTNEKLFF.